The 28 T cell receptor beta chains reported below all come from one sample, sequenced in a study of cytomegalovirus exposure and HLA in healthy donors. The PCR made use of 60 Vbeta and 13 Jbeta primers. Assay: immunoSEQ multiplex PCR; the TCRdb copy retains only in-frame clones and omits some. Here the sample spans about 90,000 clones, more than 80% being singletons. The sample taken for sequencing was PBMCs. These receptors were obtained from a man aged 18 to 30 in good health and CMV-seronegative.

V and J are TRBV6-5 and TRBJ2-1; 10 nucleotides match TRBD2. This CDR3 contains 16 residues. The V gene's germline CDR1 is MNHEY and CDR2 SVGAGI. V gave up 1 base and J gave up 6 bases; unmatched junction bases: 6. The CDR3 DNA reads TGTGCCAGCAGTTACTTGCTAGCGGGAGAGTCCAATGAGCAGTTCTTC. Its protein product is CASSYLLAGESNEQFF.

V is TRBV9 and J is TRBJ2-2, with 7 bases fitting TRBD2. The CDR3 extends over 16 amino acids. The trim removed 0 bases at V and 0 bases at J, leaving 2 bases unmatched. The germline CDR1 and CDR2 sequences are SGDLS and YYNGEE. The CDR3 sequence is CASSVGLAANTGELFF. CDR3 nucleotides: TGTGCCAGCAGCGTAGGGCTAGCGGCGAACACCGGGGAGCTGTTTTTT.

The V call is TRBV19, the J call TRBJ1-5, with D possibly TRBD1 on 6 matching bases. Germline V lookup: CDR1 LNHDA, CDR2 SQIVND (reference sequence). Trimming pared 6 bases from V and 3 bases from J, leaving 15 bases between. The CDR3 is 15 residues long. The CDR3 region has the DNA TGTGCCAGTAGCAATTCTGGACAGAACAATCAGCCCCAGCATTTT. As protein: CASSNSGQNNQPQHF.

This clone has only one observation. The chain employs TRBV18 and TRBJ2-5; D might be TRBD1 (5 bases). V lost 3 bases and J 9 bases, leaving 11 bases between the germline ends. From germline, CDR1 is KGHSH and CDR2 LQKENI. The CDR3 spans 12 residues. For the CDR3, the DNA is TGTGCCAGCTCACCCCGGGTAGGGGCCCAGTACTTC. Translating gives CASSPRVGAQYF.

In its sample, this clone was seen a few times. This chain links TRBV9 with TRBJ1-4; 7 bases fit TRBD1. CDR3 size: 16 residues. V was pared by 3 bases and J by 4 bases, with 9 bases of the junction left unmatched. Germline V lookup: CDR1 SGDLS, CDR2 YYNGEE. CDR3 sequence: CASSAGRGALNEKLFF. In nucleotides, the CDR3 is TGTGCCAGCAGCGCCGGCAGGGGGGCCCTTAATGAAAAACTGTTTTTT.

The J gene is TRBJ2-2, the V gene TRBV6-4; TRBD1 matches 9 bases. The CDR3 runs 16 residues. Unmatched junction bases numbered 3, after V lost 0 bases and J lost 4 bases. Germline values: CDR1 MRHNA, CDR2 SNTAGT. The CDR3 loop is CASSDSPGQGTGELFF. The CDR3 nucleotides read TGTGCCAGCAGTGACTCCCCGGGACAGGGCACCGGGGAGCTGTTTTTT.

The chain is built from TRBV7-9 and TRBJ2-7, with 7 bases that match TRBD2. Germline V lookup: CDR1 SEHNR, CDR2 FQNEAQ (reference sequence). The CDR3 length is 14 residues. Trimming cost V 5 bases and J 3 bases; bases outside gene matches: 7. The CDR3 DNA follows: TGTGCCAGCAGCCGGAGCGGGACGGGCTACGAGCAGTACTTC. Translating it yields CASSRSGTGYEQYF. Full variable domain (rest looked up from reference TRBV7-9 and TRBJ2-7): DTGVSQNPRHKITKRGQNVTFRCDPISEHNRLYWYRQTLGQGPEFLTYFQNEAQLEKSRLLSDRFSAERPKGSFSTLEIQRTEQGDSAMYLCASSRSGTGYEQYFGPGTRLTVT.

CDR3 region: CSVNRAPEAFF. The DNA for the CDR3 is TGCAGCGTGAACAGGGCACCTGAAGCTTTCTTT. The V call is TRBV29-1, the J call TRBJ1-1, with D perhaps matching TRBD1 (6 bases). The CDR3 runs to 11 residues. Germline V gene data show CDR1 as SQVTM and CDR2 as ANQGSEA. V was cut by 6 bases and J by 6 bases, with 11 bases left in between.

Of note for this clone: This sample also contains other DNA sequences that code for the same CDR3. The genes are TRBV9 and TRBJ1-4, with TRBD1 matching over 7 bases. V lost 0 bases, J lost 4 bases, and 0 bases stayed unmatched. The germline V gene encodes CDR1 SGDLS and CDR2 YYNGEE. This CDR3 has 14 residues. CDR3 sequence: CASSVGDSNEKLFF. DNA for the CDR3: TGTGCCAGCAGCGTAGGGGACAGTAATGAAAAACTGTTTTTT.

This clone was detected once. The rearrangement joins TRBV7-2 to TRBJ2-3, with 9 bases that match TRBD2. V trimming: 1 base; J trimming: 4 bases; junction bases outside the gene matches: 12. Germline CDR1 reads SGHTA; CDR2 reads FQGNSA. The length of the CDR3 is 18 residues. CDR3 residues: CASSLDRASGTKADTQYF. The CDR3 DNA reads TGTGCCAGCAGCTTAGATAGGGCTAGCGGGACGAAAGCAGATACGCAGTATTTT.

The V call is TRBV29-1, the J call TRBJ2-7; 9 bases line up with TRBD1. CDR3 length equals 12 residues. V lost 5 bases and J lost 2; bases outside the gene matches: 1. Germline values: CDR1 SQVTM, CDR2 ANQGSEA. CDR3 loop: CSVRTGAYEQYF. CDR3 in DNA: TGCAGCGTTCGGACAGGGGCCTACGAGCAGTACTTC.

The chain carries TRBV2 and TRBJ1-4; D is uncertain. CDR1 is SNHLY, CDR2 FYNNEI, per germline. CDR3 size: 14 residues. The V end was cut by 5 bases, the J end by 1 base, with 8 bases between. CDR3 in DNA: TGTGCCAGCAGTAGCTACGGAACTAATGAAAAACTGTTTTTT. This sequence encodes CASSSYGTNEKLFF. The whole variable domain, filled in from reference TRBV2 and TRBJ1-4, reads EPEVTQTPSHQVTQMGQEVILRCVPISNHLYFYWYRQILGQKVEFLVSFYNNEISEKSEIFDDQFSVERPDGSNFTLKIRSTKLEDSAMYFCASSSYGTNEKLFFGSGTQLSVL.

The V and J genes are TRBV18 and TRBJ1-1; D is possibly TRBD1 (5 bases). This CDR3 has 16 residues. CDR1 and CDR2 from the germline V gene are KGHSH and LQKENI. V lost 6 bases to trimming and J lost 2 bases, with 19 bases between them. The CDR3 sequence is CASSPDRQGINTEAFF. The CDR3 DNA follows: TGTGCCAGCTCCCCCGATAGGCAGGGAATCAACACTGAAGCTTTCTTT. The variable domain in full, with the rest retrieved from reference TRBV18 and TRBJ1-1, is NAGVMQNPRHLVRRRGQEARLRCSPMKGHSHVYWYRQLPEEGLKFMVYLQKENIIDESGMPKERFSAEFPKEGPSILRIQQVVRGDSAAYFCASSPDRQGINTEAFFGQGTRLTVV.

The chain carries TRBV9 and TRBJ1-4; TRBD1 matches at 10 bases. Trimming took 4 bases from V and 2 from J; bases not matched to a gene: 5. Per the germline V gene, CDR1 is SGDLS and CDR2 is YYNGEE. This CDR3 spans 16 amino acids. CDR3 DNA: TGTGCCAGCAGCAGGACAGGGGGGCATACTAATGAAAAACTGTTTTTT. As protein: CASSRTGGHTNEKLFF.

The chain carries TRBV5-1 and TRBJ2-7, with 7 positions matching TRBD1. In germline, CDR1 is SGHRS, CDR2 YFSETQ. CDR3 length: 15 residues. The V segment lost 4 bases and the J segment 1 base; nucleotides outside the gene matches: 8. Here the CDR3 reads CASSRSTGDSYEQYF. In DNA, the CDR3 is TGCGCCAGCAGCCGCTCAACAGGGGATTCCTACGAGCAGTACTTC.

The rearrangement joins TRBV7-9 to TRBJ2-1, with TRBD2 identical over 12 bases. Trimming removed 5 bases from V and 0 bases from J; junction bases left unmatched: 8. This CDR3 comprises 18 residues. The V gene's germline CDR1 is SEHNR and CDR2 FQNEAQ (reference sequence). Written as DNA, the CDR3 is TGTGCCAGCAGCCCACGGGCGACTAGCGGGAGCTCCTACAATGAGCAGTTCTTC. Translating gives CASSPRATSGSSYNEQFF.

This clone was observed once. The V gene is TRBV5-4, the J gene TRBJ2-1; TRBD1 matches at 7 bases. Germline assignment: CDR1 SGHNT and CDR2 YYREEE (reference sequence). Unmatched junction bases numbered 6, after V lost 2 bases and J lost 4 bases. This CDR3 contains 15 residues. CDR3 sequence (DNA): TGTGCCAGCAGCTTCGAGGGGGCCCTATACAATGAGCAGTTCTTC. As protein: CASSFEGALYNEQFF.

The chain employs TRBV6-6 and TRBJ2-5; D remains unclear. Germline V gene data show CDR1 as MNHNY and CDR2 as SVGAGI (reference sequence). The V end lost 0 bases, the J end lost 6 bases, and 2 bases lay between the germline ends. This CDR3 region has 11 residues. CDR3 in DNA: TGTGCCAGCAGTTACTCTAAGACCCAGTACTTC. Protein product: CASSYSKTQYF.

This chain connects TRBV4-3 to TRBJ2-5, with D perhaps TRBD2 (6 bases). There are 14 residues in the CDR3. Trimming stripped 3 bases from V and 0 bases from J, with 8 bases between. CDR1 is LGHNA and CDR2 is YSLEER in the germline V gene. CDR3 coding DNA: TGCGCCAGCAGCCAGGGGGGAAACCAAGAGACCCAGTACTTC. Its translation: CASSQGGNQETQYF.

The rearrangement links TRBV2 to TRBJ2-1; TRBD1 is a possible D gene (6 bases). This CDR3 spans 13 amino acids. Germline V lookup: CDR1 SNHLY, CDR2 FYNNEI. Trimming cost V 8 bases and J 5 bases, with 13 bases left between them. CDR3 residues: CASERAGDNEQFF. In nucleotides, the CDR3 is TGTGCCAGCGAGAGGGCAGGGGACAATGAGCAGTTCTTC.

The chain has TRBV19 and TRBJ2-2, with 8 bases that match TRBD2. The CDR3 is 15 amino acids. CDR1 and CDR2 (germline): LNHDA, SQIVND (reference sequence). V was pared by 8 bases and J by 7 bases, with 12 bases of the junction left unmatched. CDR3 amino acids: CASRLSGRAVGELFF. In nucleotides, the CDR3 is TGTGCCAGTCGTCTCAGCGGGAGAGCGGTCGGGGAGCTGTTTTTT.

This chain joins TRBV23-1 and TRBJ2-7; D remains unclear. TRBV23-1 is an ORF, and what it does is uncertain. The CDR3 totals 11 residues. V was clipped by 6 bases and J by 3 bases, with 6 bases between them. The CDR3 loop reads CASSPIYEQYF. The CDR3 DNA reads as TGCGCCAGCAGCCCTATCTACGAGCAGTACTTC.

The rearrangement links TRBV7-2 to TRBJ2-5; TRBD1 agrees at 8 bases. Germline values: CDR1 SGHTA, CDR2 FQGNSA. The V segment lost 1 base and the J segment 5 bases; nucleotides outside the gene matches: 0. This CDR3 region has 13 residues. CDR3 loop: CASSLGQGETQYF. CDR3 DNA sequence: TGTGCCAGCAGCTTAGGACAGGGGGAGACCCAGTACTTC.

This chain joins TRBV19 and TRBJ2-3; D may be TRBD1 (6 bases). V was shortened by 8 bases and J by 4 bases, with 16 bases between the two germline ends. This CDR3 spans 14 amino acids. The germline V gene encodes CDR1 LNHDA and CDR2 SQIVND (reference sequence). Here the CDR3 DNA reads TGTGCCAGTTCTAAGGGGGTTAGCCCAGATACGCAGTATTTT. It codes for CASSKGVSPDTQYF.

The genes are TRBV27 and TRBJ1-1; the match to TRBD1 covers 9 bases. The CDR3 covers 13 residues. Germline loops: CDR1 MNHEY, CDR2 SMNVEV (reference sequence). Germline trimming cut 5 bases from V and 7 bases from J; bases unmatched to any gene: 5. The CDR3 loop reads CASSNRGRGEAFF. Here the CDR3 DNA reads TGTGCCAGCAGTAACAGGGGGCGCGGTGAAGCTTTCTTT.

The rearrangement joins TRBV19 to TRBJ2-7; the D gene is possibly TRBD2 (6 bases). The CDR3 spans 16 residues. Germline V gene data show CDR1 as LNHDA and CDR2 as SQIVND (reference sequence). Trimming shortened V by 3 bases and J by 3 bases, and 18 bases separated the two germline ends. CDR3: CASSIFSGVPVYEQYF. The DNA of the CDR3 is TGTGCCAGTAGTATTTTTTCGGGGGTTCCCGTCTACGAGCAGTACTTC.

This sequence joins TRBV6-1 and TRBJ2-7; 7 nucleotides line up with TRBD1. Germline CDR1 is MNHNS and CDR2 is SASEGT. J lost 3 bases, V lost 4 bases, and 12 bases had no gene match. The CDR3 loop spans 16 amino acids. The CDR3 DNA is TGTGCCAGCAGTGGGGCAAGGACAGGCTCTTTCTACGAGCAGTACTTC. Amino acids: CASSGARTGSFYEQYF.

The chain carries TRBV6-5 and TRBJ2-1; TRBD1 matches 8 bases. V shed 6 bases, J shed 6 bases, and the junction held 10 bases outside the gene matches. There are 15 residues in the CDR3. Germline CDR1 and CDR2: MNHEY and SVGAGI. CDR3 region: CASRILDRESNEQFF. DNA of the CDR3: TGTGCCAGCAGAATACTGGACAGGGAGAGCAATGAGCAGTTCTTC.